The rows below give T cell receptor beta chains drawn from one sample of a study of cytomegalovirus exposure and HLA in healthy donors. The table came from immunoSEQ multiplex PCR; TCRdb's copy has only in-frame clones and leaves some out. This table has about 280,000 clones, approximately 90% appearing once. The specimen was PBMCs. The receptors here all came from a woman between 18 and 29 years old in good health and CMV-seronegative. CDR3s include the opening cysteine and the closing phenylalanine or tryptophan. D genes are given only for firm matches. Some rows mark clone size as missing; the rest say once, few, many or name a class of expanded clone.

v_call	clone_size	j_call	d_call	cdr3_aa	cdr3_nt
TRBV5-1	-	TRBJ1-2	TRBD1	CASSLGGTGDLYGYTF	TGCGCCAGCAGCTTGGGGGGGACAGGGGATCTCTATGGCTACACCTTC
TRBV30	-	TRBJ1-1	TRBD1	CAWSVGGTVNTEAFF	TGTGCCTGGAGTGTAGGGGGGACAGTGAACACTGAAGCTTTCTTT
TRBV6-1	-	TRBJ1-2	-	CASWVGGTRGLGYTF	TGTGCCAGCTGGGTCGGCGGGACTCGGGGATTAGGCTACACCTTC
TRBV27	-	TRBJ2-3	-	CASSFSFADTQYF	TGTGCCAGCAGTTTTTCATTTGCAGATACGCAGTATTTT
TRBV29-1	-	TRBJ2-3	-	CSVTHSTDTQYF	TGCAGCGTTACACATAGCACAGATACGCAGTATTTT
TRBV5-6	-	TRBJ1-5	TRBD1	CASSYTGDNQPQHF	TGTGCCAGCAGTTATACAGGGGACAATCAGCCCCAGCATTTT
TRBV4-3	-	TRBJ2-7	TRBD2	CASSQERGSGTSYEQYF	TGCGCCAGCAGCCAAGAACGGGGTAGCGGGACCTCCTACGAGCAGTACTTC
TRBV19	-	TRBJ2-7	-	CASSMVRRGSDEQYF	TGTGCCAGTAGTATGGTTCGCAGGGGTAGCGACGAGCAGTACTTC
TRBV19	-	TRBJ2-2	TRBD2	CASSIGWGGNTGELFF	TGTGCCAGTAGTATCGGCTGGGGGGGAAACACCGGGGAGCTGTTTTTT
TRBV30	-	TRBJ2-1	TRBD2	CAWSSPSALAGLQFF	TGTGCCTGGAGTTCTCCCTCCGCCCTAGCGGGATTGCAGTTCTTC
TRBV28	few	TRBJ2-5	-	CASSRVKETQYF	TGTGCCAGCAGTCGAGTCAAGGAGACCCAGTACTTC
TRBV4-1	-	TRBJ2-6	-	CASSQHNQDSNSGANVLTF	TGCGCCAGCAGCCAACACAATCAGGACAGCAACTCTGGGGCCAACGTCCTGACTTTC
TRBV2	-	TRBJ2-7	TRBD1	CASKRQQGAYEQYF	TGTGCCAGCAAAAGACAACAGGGGGCCTACGAGCAGTACTTC
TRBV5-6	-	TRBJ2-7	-	CASSLRGIRYEQYF	TGTGCCAGCAGCTTGAGGGGGATTCGCTACGAGCAGTACTTC
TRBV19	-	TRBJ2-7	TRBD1	CASSIASGTGAYEQYF	TGTGCCAGTAGTATAGCCTCCGGGACAGGAGCCTACGAGCAGTACTTC
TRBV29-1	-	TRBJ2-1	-	CSVPASGSSYNEQFF	TGCAGCGTCCCCGCCTCGGGGAGCTCCTACAATGAGCAGTTCTTC
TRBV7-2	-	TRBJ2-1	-	CASSRFSRGSSYNEQFF	TGTGCCAGCAGCCGCTTTAGCCGGGGAAGCTCCTACAATGAGCAGTTCTTC
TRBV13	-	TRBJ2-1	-	CASSLYRLSSYNEQFF	TGTGCCAGCAGCTTATATCGCTTGAGCTCCTACAATGAGCAGTTCTTC
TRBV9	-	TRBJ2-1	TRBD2	CASSEGGTSGSSYNEQFF	TGTGCCAGCAGCGAGGGCGGGACTAGCGGGAGCTCCTACAATGAGCAGTTCTTC
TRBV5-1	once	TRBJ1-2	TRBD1	CASSWGLTGDPIGGYTF	TGCGCCAGCAGCTGGGGTCTCACAGGGGACCCTATCGGGGGCTACACCTTC
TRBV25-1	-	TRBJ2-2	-	CASSEYLGGAGELFF	TGTGCCAGCAGTGAATATTTAGGGGGAGCCGGGGAGCTGTTTTTT
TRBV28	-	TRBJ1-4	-	CASSLWKVWEAVPNEKLFF	TGTGCCAGCAGTTTATGGAAAGTTTGGGAGGCAGTCCCTAATGAAAAACTGTTTTTT
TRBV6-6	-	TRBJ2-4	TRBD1	CASSAHGTAIKNIQYF	TGTGCCAGCAGCGCCCACGGGACAGCGATAAAAAACATTCAGTACTTC